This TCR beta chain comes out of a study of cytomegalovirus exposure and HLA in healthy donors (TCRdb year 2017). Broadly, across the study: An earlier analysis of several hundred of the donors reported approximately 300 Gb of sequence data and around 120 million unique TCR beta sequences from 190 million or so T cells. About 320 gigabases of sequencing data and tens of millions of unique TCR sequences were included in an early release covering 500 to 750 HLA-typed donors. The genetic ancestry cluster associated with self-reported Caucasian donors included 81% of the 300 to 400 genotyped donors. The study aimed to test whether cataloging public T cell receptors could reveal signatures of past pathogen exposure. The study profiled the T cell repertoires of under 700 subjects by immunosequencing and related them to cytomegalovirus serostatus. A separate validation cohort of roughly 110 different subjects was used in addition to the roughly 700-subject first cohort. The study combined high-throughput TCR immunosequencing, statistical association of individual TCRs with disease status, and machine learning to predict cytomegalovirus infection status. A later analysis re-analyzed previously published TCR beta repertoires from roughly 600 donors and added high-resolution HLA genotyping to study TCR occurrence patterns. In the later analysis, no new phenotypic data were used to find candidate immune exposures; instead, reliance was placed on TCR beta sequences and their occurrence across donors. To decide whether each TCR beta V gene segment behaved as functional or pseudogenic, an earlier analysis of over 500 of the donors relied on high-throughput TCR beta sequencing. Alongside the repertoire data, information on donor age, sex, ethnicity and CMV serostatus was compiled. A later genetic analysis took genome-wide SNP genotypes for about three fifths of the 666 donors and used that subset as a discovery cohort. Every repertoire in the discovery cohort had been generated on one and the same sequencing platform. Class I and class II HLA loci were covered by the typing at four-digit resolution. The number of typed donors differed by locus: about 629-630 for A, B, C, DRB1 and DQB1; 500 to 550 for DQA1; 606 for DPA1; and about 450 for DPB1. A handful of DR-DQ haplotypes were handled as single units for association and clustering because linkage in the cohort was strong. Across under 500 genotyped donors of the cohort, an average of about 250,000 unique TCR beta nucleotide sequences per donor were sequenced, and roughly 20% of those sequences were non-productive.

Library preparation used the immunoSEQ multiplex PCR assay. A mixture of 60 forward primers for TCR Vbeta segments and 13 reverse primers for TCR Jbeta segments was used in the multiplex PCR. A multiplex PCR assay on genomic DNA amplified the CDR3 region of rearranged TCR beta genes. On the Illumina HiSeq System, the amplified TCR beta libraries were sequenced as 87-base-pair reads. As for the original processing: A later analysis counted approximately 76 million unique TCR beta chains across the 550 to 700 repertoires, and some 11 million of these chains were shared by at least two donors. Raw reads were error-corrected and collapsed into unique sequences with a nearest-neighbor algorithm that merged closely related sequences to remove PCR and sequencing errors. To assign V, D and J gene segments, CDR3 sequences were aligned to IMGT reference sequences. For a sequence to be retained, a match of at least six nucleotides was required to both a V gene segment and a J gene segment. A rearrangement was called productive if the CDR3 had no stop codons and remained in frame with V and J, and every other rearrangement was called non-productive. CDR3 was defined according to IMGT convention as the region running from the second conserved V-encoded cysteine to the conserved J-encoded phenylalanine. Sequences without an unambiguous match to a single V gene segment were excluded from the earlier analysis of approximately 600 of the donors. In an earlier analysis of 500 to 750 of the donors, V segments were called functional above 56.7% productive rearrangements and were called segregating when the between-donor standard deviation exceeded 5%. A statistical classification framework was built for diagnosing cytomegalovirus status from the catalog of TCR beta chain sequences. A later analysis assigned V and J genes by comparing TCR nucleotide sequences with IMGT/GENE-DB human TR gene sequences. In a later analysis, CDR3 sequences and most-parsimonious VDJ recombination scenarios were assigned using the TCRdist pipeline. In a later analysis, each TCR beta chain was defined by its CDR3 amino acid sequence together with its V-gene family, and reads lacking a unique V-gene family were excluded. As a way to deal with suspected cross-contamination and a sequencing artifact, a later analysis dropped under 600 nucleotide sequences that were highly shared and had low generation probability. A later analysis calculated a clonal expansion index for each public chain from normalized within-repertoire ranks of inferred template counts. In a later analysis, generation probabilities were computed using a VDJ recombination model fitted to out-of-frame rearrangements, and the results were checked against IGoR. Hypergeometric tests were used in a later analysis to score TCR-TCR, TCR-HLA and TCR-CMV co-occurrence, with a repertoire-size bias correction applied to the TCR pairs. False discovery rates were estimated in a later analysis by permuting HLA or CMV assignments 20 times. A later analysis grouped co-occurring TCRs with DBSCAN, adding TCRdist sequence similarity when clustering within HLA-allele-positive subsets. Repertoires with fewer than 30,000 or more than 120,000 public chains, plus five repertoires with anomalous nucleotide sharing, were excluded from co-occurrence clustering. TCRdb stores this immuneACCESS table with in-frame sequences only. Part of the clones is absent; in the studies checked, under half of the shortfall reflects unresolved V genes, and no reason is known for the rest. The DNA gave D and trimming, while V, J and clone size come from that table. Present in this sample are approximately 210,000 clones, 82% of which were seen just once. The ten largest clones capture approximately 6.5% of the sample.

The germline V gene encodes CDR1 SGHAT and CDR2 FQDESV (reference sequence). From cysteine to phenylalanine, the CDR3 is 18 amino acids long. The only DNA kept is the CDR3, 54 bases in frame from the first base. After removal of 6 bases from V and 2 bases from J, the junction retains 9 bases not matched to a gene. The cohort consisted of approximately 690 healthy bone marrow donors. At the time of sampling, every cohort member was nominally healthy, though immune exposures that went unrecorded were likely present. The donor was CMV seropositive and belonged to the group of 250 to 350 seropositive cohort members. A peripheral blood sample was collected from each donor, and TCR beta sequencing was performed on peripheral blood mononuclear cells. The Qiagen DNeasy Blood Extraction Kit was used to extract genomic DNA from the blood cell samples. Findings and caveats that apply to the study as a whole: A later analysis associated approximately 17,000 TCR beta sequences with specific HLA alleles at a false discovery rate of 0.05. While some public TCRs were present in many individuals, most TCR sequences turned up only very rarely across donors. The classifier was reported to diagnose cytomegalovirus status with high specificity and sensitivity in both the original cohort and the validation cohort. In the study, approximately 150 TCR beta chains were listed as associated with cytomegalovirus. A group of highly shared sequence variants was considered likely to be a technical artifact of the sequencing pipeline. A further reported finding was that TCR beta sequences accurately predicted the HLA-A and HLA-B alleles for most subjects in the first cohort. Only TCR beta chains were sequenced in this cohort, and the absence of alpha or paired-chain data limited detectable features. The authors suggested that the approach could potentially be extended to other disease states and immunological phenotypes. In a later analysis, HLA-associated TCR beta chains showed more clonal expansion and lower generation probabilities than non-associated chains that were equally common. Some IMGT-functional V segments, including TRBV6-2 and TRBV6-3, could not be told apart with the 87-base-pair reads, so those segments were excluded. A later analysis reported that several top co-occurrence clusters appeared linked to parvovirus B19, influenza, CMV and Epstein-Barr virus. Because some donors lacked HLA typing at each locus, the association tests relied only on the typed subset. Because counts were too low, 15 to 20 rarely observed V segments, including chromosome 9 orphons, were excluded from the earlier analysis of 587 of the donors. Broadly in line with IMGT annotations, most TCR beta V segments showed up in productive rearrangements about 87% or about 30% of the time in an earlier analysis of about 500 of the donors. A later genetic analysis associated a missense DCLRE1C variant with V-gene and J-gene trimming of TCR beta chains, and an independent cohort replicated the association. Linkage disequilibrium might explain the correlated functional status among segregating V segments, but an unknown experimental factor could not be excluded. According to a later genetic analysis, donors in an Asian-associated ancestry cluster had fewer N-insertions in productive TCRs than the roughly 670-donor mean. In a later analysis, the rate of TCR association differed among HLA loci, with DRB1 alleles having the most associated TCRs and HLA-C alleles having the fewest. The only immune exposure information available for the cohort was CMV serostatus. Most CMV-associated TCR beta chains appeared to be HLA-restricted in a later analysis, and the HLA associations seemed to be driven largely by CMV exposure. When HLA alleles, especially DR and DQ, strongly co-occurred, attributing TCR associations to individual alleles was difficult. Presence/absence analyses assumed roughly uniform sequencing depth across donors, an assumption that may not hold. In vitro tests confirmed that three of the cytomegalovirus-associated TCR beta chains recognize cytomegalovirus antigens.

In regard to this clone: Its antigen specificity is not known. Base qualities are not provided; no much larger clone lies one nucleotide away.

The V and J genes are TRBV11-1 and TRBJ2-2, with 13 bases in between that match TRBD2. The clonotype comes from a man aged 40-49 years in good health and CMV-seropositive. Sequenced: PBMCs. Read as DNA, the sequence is TGTGCCAGCAGACTAGGGACTAGCGGGAAAATTAACACCGGGGAGCTGTTTTTT. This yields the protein CASRLGTSGKINTGELFF.